One sample yielded the 24 T cell receptor beta chains listed below, sequenced in a study of CD8 T cells in ankylosing spondylitis. TCRdb reprocessed the 5' RACE reads via MiXCR and lists one record per CDR3 protein. The repertoire consists of 250,000 to 300,000 distinct CDR3 sequences, with over 15% occurring once and the leading ten covering over 25%. Input material: blood, either unsorted or a sorted T cell fraction (not recorded which). The receptors here all came from a male donor with ankylosing spondylitis or in good health (not recorded which).

This chain links TRBV4-3 with TRBJ1-3; D not certain. The CDR3 contains 16 residues. Germline CDR1 and CDR2: LGHNA and YSLEER. The V and J ends lost 0 bases and 0 bases respectively, with 9 bases between them. CDR3: CASSQDRLVSGNTIYF. CDR3 sequence (DNA): TGCGCCAGCAGCCAAGATCGGCTGGTCTCTGGAAACACCATATATTTT.

This rearrangement joins TRBV6-1 to TRBJ2-2; TRBD2 matches at 12 bases. The junction had 0 bases not matched to a gene; V was cut back by 4 bases and J by 3 bases. This CDR3 region has 15 residues. The germline CDR1 and CDR2 sequences are MNHNS and SASEGT. The CDR3 is CASSGLAGDTGELFF. The CDR3 DNA reads TGTGCCAGCAGTGGACTAGCGGGAGACACCGGGGAGCTGTTTTTT.

This clonotype came up a few times. The V gene is TRBV24-1, the J gene TRBJ2-5; D is uncertain. The germline gives CDR1 KGHDR, CDR2 SFDVKD. Trimming left V 2 bases short and J 5 bases short, with 2 bases between. CDR3 length: 11 residues. The CDR3 DNA is TGTGCCACCAGTGATTGGGAGACCCAGTACTTC. It encodes CATSDWETQYF.

The chain combines TRBV7-6 with TRBJ2-1; D gene ambiguous. V was cut by 1 base and J by 2 bases, with 9 bases left in between. The CDR3 runs 15 residues. Germline CDR1 reads SGHVS; CDR2 reads FNYEAQ. CDR3 nucleotides: TGTGCCAGCAGCTTAGGGACCGACACCTACAATGAGCAGTTCTTC. Protein sequence: CASSLGTDTYNEQFF.

This clonotype was counted ten times or more. The chain recombines TRBV20-1 with TRBJ2-1; 10 bases are shared with TRBD2. The CDR3 contains 14 residues. J was trimmed by 4 bases and V by 3 bases; bases with no gene match: 3. Per the germline V gene, CDR1 is DFQATT and CDR2 is SNEGSKA (reference sequence). The CDR3 here is CSASSSGRYNEQFF. The CDR3 coding sequence is TGCAGTGCTAGCTCTAGCGGGAGATACAATGAGCAGTTCTTC.

This chain joins TRBV5-4 and TRBJ2-4; D is unclear. CDR3 size: 19 residues. Germline V gene data show CDR1 as SGHNT and CDR2 as YYREEE (reference sequence). The V and J ends lost 5 bases and 0 bases respectively, with 24 bases between them. CDR3 bases: TGTGCCAGCAGTTTGCCGGACCCTCTAAGAATGCAAGCCAAAAACATTCAGTACTTC. This sequence encodes CASSLPDPLRMQAKNIQYF.

The rearrangement uses TRBV20-1 and TRBJ1-5, with TRBD1 matching 7 bases. The germline gives CDR1 DFQATT, CDR2 SNEGSKA (reference sequence). V was pared by 0 bases and J by 6 bases, with 14 bases of the junction left unmatched. This CDR3 region has 17 residues. Here the CDR3 DNA reads TGCAGTGCTAGAGATGTGAGCGCAGGGGGGTATAGTCAGCCCCAGCATTTT. It encodes CSARDVSAGGYSQPQHF.

This chain links TRBV6-1 with TRBJ2-1; D not resolved. V was cut by 2 bases and J by 0 bases, with 11 bases left in between. Germline V gene sequence: CDR1 MNHNS, CDR2 SASEGT. This CDR3 spans 16 amino acids. DNA of the CDR3: TGTGCCAGCAGTGAATTGCTAGGAAGCTCCTACAATGAGCAGTTCTTC. Translating gives CASSELLGSSYNEQFF.

This clonotype was seen a handful of times. CDR3 nucleotide sequence: TGCGCCAGCAGAGACGAGGACAAGAACACTGAAGCTTTCTTT. It codes for CASRDEDKNTEAFF. The rearrangement uses TRBV5-1 and TRBJ1-1; TRBD1 is a possible D gene (5 bases). Trimming removed 5 bases at V and 1 base at J, with 12 bases between. Per germline, CDR1 SGHRS and CDR2 YFSETQ. CDR3 length: 14 residues.

This clonotype was observed at least ten times. The chain couples TRBV12-5 to TRBJ2-2, with TRBD2 identical over 9 bases. CDR1 LGHNT and CDR2 FRNRAP come from the germline V gene. This CDR3 spans 16 amino acids. V trimming: 4 bases; J trimming: 7 bases; junction bases outside the gene matches: 10. Here the CDR3 DNA reads TGTGCTAGTGGTTGGGTAGCGGGAGAACGGAGCGGGGAGCTGTTTTTT. Translated, it gives CASGWVAGERSGELFF.

The chain is built from TRBV28 and TRBJ2-7; 7 bases line up with TRBD2. The CDR3 totals 15 residues. Germline-derived CDR1 and CDR2 are MDHEN and SYDVKM. Germline trimming cut 7 bases from V and 1 base from J; bases unmatched to any gene: 10. The CDR3: CASKELASLSYEQYF. Written as DNA, the CDR3 is TGTGCCAGCAAGGAACTAGCGTCCCTTTCCTACGAGCAGTACTTC.

To note about this clonotype: Sequence at one end of the junction differs from germline and may be a read error. V and J are TRBV12-3 or TRBV12-4 and TRBJ2-7; TRBD2 aligns across 11 bases. The CDR3 totals 14 residues. For the CDR3, the DNA is TGTGCCAGCAGTATAGCGGGAGGGCCAGACGAGCAGTACTTC. This sequence encodes CASSIAGGPDEQYF.

The rearrangement uses TRBV29-1 and TRBJ2-1, with D tentatively TRBD2 (6 bases). Between the trimmed V and J ends, which lost 4 bases and 5 bases, there was a span of 18 bases. The length of the CDR3 is 15 residues. The germline gives CDR1 SQVTM, CDR2 ANQGSEA. CDR3 amino acids: CSVVFTGDEDNEQFF. The CDR3 nucleotides read TGCAGCGTTGTTTTTACGGGAGATGAGGACAATGAGCAGTTCTTC.

This clonotype was observed many times. This rearrangement joins TRBV6-1 to TRBJ2-5; 7 nucleotides match TRBD1. The CDR3 totals 14 residues. Germline values: CDR1 MNHNS, CDR2 SASEGT. The V segment lost 7 bases and the J segment 5 bases; nucleotides outside the gene matches: 10. CDR3 sequence: CASTDPTGFETQYF. As DNA, the CDR3 is TGTGCCAGCACGGACCCGACAGGGTTTGAGACCCAGTACTTC.

The chain links TRBV4-3 to TRBJ2-1; TRBD1 is a possible D gene (6 bases). The V and J ends lost 8 bases and 4 bases respectively, with 12 bases between them. Germline CDR1 LGHNA, CDR2 YSLEER. CDR3 size: 13 residues. CDR3 sequence reads: CASGDRLYNEQFF. Here the CDR3 DNA reads TGCGCCAGCGGTGACAGGCTGTACAATGAGCAGTTCTTC.

There are many counts of this clonotype. This chain uses TRBV7-3 with TRBJ2-1; 11 positions match TRBD2. Losses at the gene ends were 4 bases for V and 8 bases for J; bases not matched to a gene: 10. Germline V gives CDR1 SGHTA, CDR2 FQGTGA. The length of the CDR3 is 16 residues. The CDR3, as DNA: TGTGCCAGCAGCTCGTTAGCGGGAGGGCCCATCTATGAGCAGTTCTTC. It yields the protein CASSSLAGGPIYEQFF.

This clonotype was seen a handful of times. The J gene is TRBJ2-1, the V gene TRBV29-1; TRBD2 aligns across 13 bases. The V gene end was trimmed by 0 bases and the J gene end by 7 bases; junction bases not matched to a gene: 9. The germline gives CDR1 SQVTM, CDR2 ANQGSEA. This CDR3 comprises 17 residues. The CDR3 sequence is CSVEDLTSGRGGNEQFF. The CDR3 coding sequence is TGCAGCGTTGAAGATCTTACTAGCGGGAGGGGGGGGAATGAGCAGTTCTTC.

The chain has TRBV29-1 and TRBJ2-1, with TRBD2 identical over 13 bases. CDR1 and CDR2 from the germline V gene are SQVTM and ANQGSEA. The CDR3 is made up of 14 amino acids. Trimming cost V 6 bases and J 5 bases; bases outside gene matches: 4. The CDR3 sequence: CSVSGLAGHNEQFF. In DNA, the CDR3 is TGCAGCGTATCGGGACTAGCGGGGCACAATGAGCAGTTCTTC.

CDR3 sequence (DNA): TGTGCCAGCAGTGATATGGGGTGGGTTAGTAGGAACACTGAAGCTTTCTTT. Amino acid sequence: CASSDMGWVSRNTEAFF. The chain combines TRBV2 with TRBJ1-1; D gene unclear. The CDR3 consists of 17 residues. With 3 bases removed from V and 1 base from J, the gap between germline ends came to 18 bases. CDR1 SNHLY and CDR2 FYNNEI come from the germline V gene.

V is TRBV18 and J is TRBJ2-7; TRBD2 matches at 8 bases. From germline, CDR1 is KGHSH and CDR2 LQKENI. The CDR3 has 14 amino acids. The J segment lost 0 bases and the V segment lost 6 bases, leaving 4 bases of the junction unmatched. This CDR3 is CASSGGGPSYEQYF. CDR3 nucleotide sequence: TGTGCCAGCTCCGGGGGGGGGCCCTCCTACGAGCAGTACTTC. Based on the CDR3 plus reference TRBV18 and TRBJ2-7, the full variable domain is NAGVMQNPRHLVRRRGQEARLRCSPMKGHSHVYWYRQLPEEGLKFMVYLQKENIIDESGMPKERFSAEFPKEGPSILRIQQVVRGDSAAYFCASSGGGPSYEQYFGPGTRLTVT.

V is TRBV7-2 and J is TRBJ2-7, with TRBD2 matching over 11 bases. J was trimmed by 7 bases and V by 4 bases; bases with no gene match: 6. The CDR3 extends over 14 amino acids. The germline V gene encodes CDR1 SGHTA and CDR2 FQGNSA. CDR3 bases: TGTGCCAGCAGCTATAGCGGGAGGGCCGTTGAGCAGTACTTC. Protein product: CASSYSGRAVEQYF.

This clonotype was counted between two and nine times. V and J are TRBV4-3 and TRBJ1-4; D remains unclear. V was cut by 0 bases and J by 7 bases, with 18 bases left in between. The germline gives CDR1 LGHNA, CDR2 YSLEER. The CDR3 is 17 residues long. CDR3 loop: CASSQDRSEIWGEKLFF. In nucleotides, the CDR3 is TGCGCCAGCAGCCAAGATCGGAGCGAAATCTGGGGTGAAAAACTGTTTTTT.

This chain uses TRBV7-9 with TRBJ2-1; 7 positions agree with TRBD2. In germline, CDR1 is SEHNR, CDR2 FQNEAQ (reference sequence). The ends lost 5 bases at V and 4 bases at J; junction bases unmatched: 8. This CDR3 has 15 amino acids. CDR3 amino acids: CASSSRAGEYNEQFF. The CDR3 nucleotides are TGTGCCAGCAGCAGCCGGGCGGGAGAGTACAATGAGCAGTTCTTC.

This clonotype was seen ten or more times. The chain's CDR3 is CASSLSNLVDEQFF. Here the CDR3 DNA reads TGCGCCAGCAGCCTCTCGAACCTAGTAGATGAGCAGTTCTTC. The chain recombines TRBV4-1 with TRBJ2-1, with D hard to call. The germline V and J ends were trimmed by 4 bases and 8 bases, with 15 bases remaining between them. Germline assignment: CDR1 MGHRA and CDR2 YSYEKL. This CDR3 has 14 amino acids.